This passage covers 18 T cell receptor beta chains from one sample sequenced in a study of blood T cell repertoires in COVID-19. Assay: immunoSEQ multiplex PCR; the TCRdb copy retains only in-frame clones and omits some. Altogether 200,000 to 250,000 clones are present, around four fifths being singletons, with the ten largest covering about 4%. The material sequenced was peripheral blood. These TCRs come from a woman in her 40s with active or convalescent COVID-19.

V and J are TRBV28 and TRBJ1-6; D is ambiguous. Germline V CDR1 and CDR2: MDHEN, SYDVKM. This CDR3 is built from 17 residues. Trimming took 6 bases from V and 0 from J, leaving 15 bases between them. This chain's CDR3 is CASSPLSGSSYNSPLHF. The DNA of the CDR3 is TGTGCCAGCAGCCCCCTATCCGGGAGCTCCTATAATTCACCCCTCCACTTT.

The chain has TRBV7-9 and TRBJ1-5; 7 bases match TRBD1. The V and J ends lost 1 base and 3 bases, in that order; junction bases with no gene match: 6. This CDR3 contains 16 residues. CDR1 is SEHNR and CDR2 is FQNEAQ in the germline V gene (reference sequence). The DNA of the CDR3 is TGTGCCAGCAGCTTAGTTAGGGGGCTCAACAATCAGCCCCAGCATTTT. It specifies CASSLVRGLNNQPQHF.

The J gene is TRBJ1-2, the V gene TRBV5-1, with 11 nucleotides matching TRBD1. V was clipped by 4 bases and J by 3 bases; unmatched bases: 2. CDR3 length equals 14 residues. Germline CDR1 SGHRS, CDR2 YFSETQ. CDR3: CASSEGQGDYGYTF. For the CDR3, the DNA is TGCGCCAGCAGCGAGGGACAGGGGGACTATGGCTACACCTTC.

This chain connects TRBV5-4 to TRBJ1-6; TRBD1 matches 8 bases. The V gene end was trimmed by 4 bases and the J gene end by 8 bases; junction bases not matched to a gene: 5. CDR1 and CDR2 (germline): SGHNT, YYREEE (reference sequence). The CDR3 length is 14 residues. CDR3 sequence (DNA): TGTGCCAGCAGCCCGGGACAGGCTGATTCACCCCTCCACTTT. Amino acid sequence: CASSPGQADSPLHF. The whole variable domain, filled in from reference TRBV5-4 and TRBJ1-6, reads ETGVTQSPTHLIKTRGQQVTLRCSSQSGHNTVSWYQQALGQGPQFIFQYYREEENGRGNFPPRFSGLQFPNYSSELNVNALELDDSALYLCASSPGQADSPLHFGNGTRLTVT.

The J gene is TRBJ2-1, the V gene TRBV2; possible D gene TRBD2, 6 bases. Trimming pared 6 bases from V and 10 bases from J, leaving 19 bases between. CDR1 is SNHLY, CDR2 FYNNEI, per germline. The CDR3 spans 14 residues. CDR3 bases: TGTGCCAGCAGGATCGGCCTAGCGAACAGGGAGCAGTTCTTC. Its protein product is CASRIGLANREQFF.

The chain couples TRBV4-1 to TRBJ2-5, with a possible D match to TRBD1 (5 bases). The CDR3 has 17 amino acids. CDR1 is MGHRA and CDR2 is YSYEKL in the germline V gene. The V end was cut by 0 bases, the J end by 1 base, with 15 bases between. As DNA, the CDR3 is TGCGCCAGCAGCCAAGAAGGGTGGGGCCAGGGCCAAGAGACCCAGTACTTC. As protein: CASSQEGWGQGQETQYF.

This rearrangement joins TRBV27 to TRBJ1-1; perhaps TRBD1 as D (5 bases). The V gene's germline CDR1 is MNHEY and CDR2 SMNVEV (reference sequence). The CDR3 consists of 14 residues. Trimming removed 3 bases from V and 5 bases from J, with 13 bases in between. The CDR3 bases are TGTGCCAGCAGTTTTTCGGGGGTTCGAACTGAAGCTTTCTTT. Translated: CASSFSGVRTEAFF.

V usage is TRBV27 and J usage is TRBJ2-2; tentative D call: TRBD2 (5 bases). V lost 3 bases, J lost 6 bases, and 8 bases lay in between. Germline CDR1 is MNHEY and CDR2 is SMNVEV (reference sequence). This CDR3 is built from 13 residues. The CDR3 DNA reads as TGTGCCAGCAGTTTCCCGCGGGCCGGGGAGCTGTTTTTT. Its translation is CASSFPRAGELFF.

The genes are TRBV7-9 and TRBJ1-2; no definite D call. Between the trimmed V and J ends, which lost 8 bases and 4 bases, there was a span of 14 bases. The germline gives CDR1 SEHNR, CDR2 FQNEAQ (reference sequence). The CDR3 has 13 amino acids. This CDR3 is CASSPATFYGYTF. As DNA, the CDR3 is TGTGCCAGCTCTCCGGCGACATTCTATGGCTACACCTTC.

A single count supports this clone. The chain couples TRBV28 to TRBJ1-2; possibly TRBD1 for D (5 bases). The germline CDR1 and CDR2 sequences are MDHEN and SYDVKM. V shed 7 bases and J shed 4 bases, with 22 bases lying between them. The CDR3 extends over 16 amino acids. The chain's CDR3 is CASKLSAGPSGYGYTF. The CDR3 nucleotides read TGTGCCAGCAAACTCAGCGCAGGGCCCTCGGGCTATGGCTACACCTTC.

This clone showed up just a few times. Other DNA sequences within the sample encode an identical CDR3. The chain combines TRBV30 with TRBJ1-1, with D tentatively TRBD1 (5 bases). Germline V gene lookup returns CDR1 GTSNPN and CDR2 SVGIG (reference sequence). This CDR3 region has 14 residues. V was trimmed by 2 bases and J by 1 base, leaving 11 bases between them. CDR3 nucleotide sequence: TGTGCCTGGAGTCAGGGACTCTCGAACACTGAAGCTTTCTTT. This translates into CAWSQGLSNTEAFF.

The chain uses TRBV6-6 and TRBJ1-1; D is unclear. Germline V CDR1 and CDR2: MNHNY, SVGAGI (reference sequence). V lost 7 bases, J lost 1 base, and 4 bases lay in between. This CDR3 contains 11 residues. CDR3 nucleotides: TGTGCCAGCACCCAGAACACTGAAGCTTTCTTT. Its protein product is CASTQNTEAFF.

The chain is built from TRBV10-3 and TRBJ1-4; a weak D match, TRBD1 (6 bases). Germline-derived CDR1 and CDR2 are ENHRY and SYGVKD. This CDR3 spans 13 amino acids. V lost 4 bases and J lost 5, with 8 bases in between. CDR3 bases: TGTGCCATCAGTGGCCAGGGGAATGAAAAACTGTTTTTT. It codes for CAISGQGNEKLFF.

The J gene is TRBJ1-2, the V gene TRBV21-1; the table gives TRBD1 as D, unverified against the DNA. TRBV21-1 is termed a pseudogene. CDR3 length equals 15 residues. CDR3 bases: TGTGCCAGCAGCAAAGATGCCTCAGGGGACTATGGCTACACCTTC. Translating it yields CASSKDASGDYGYTF.

This clone showed up just a few times. The V and J genes are TRBV14 and TRBJ2-1, with D perhaps TRBD1 (7 bases). From germline, CDR1 is SGHDN and CDR2 FVKESK. The CDR3 contains 17 residues. V was trimmed by 3 bases and J by 4 bases, leaving 19 bases between them. The CDR3 loop is CASSQVRGAISYNEQFF. For the CDR3, the DNA is TGTGCCAGCAGCCAGGTCAGGGGGGCGATAAGTTACAATGAGCAGTTCTTC.

The J gene is TRBJ1-3, the V gene TRBV30, with 7 bases lining up with TRBD1. J lost 2 bases, V lost 3 bases, and 4 bases had no gene match. The V gene's germline CDR1 is GTSNPN and CDR2 SVGIG (reference sequence). The CDR3 length is 14 residues. CDR3 sequence (DNA): TGTGCCTGGAGGACAGGGTATACTGGAAACACCATATATTTT. Translated, it gives CAWRTGYTGNTIYF.

This clone was counted between two and nine times. V and J are TRBV20-1 and TRBJ1-1, with a tentative D call TRBD1 (5 bases). Looked up from germline, CDR1 is DFQATT and CDR2 is SNEGSKA (reference sequence). Deletions cut 6 bases from V and 4 bases from J, with 9 bases between. The CDR3 runs 11 residues. As DNA, the CDR3 is TGCAGTGCAAACAGGATCACTGAAGCTTTCTTT. It translates to CSANRITEAFF.

The chain uses TRBV4-1 and TRBJ1-5; 8 nucleotides line up with TRBD1. Germline assignment: CDR1 MGHRA and CDR2 YSYEKL. Trimming cost V 3 bases and J 5 bases; bases outside gene matches: 9. This CDR3 spans 16 amino acids. Written as DNA, the CDR3 is TGCGCCAGCAGCCAGCCCCGGGACAGGTTCTATCAGCCCCAGCATTTT. This encodes CASSQPRDRFYQPQHF.